The 32 T cell receptor beta chains below come from one sample, sequenced in a study of T cell responses to AZD1222 COVID-19 vaccine. Assay used: immunoSEQ multiplex PCR; TCRdb lists only in-frame clones, some missing. This table has about 160,000 clones, about nine tenths appearing once. The specimen comprised peripheral blood, sampled on day 0 of AZD1222 vaccination. The receptors were gathered from an adult in good health.

The CDR3 DNA follows: TGTGCCAGCAGTCCTCAGGGGTCCTTCGGGTACGAGCAGTACTTC. Translating gives CASSPQGSFGYEQYF. The chain employs TRBV2 and TRBJ2-7; tentatively, D is TRBD1 (6 bases). V gave up 5 bases and J gave up 4 bases, with 18 bases separating them. Looked up from germline, CDR1 is SNHLY and CDR2 is FYNNEI. The CDR3 loop spans 15 amino acids.

The rearrangement links TRBV5-6 to TRBJ2-6; TRBD1 aligns across 9 bases. Losses at the gene ends were 2 bases for V and 3 bases for J; bases not matched to a gene: 3. The CDR3 totals 16 residues. Germline CDR1 and CDR2: SGHDT and YYEEEE. CDR3 DNA sequence: TGTGCCAGCAGCTTACAGGGGGCCGGTGGGGCCAACGTCCTGACTTTC. It codes for CASSLQGAGGANVLTF.

The V gene is TRBV6-2 or TRBV6-3, the J gene TRBJ1-6; D is uncertain. The germline V gene has CDR1 MNHEY and CDR2 SVGEGT. Deletions cut 2 bases from V and 9 bases from J, with 14 bases between. CDR3 length equals 15 residues. The CDR3 nucleotides are TGTGCCAGCAGTTACAGTCCGGCGCCCTTTTCACCCCTCCACTTT. The encoded protein is CASSYSPAPFSPLHF.

CDR3 region: CASSYQDEQFF. The CDR3 DNA sequence: TGTGCCAGCAGCTACCAGGATGAGCAGTTCTTC. V gene TRBV11-3 combines with J gene TRBJ2-1, with D unclear. This CDR3 comprises 11 residues. The V gene lost 4 bases and the J gene lost 8 bases, with 6 bases spanning the gap. Germline V lookup: CDR1 SGHNT, CDR2 YENEEA.

The CDR3 coding sequence is TGCGCCAGCCGGGGTTCGGTCACGGGCATTTATGGCTACACCTTC. This translates into CASRGSVTGIYGYTF. The V call is TRBV4-1, the J call TRBJ1-2; D is unclear. Germline V gene sequence: CDR1 MGHRA, CDR2 YSYEKL. CDR3 length: 15 residues. Trimming removed 8 bases from V and 5 bases from J, with 21 bases in between.

V usage is TRBV27 and J usage is TRBJ1-6; D perhaps matches TRBD1 (6 bases). Germline V gene sequence: CDR1 MNHEY, CDR2 SMNVEV (reference sequence). This CDR3 has 17 residues. V lost 3 bases and J 6 bases, leaving 18 bases between the germline ends. CDR3 sequence (DNA): TGTGCCAGCAGTTTGGGTGGGGGGCGCTACCTTAATTCACCCCTCCACTTT. Encoded protein: CASSLGGGRYLNSPLHF.

The CDR3 sequence is CATSDPRGEAFF. The DNA for the CDR3 is TGTGCCACCAGTGATCCGCGGGGAGAAGCTTTCTTT. The V call is TRBV24-1, the J call TRBJ1-1; the D is unclear. Germline CDR1 reads KGHDR; CDR2 reads SFDVKD. The CDR3 extends over 12 amino acids. Trimming removed 3 bases from V and 8 bases from J, with 9 bases in between.

The rearrangement links TRBV15 to TRBJ2-1, with a possible D match to TRBD2 (6 bases). CDR3 size: 14 residues. V was trimmed by 0 bases and J by 8 bases, leaving 11 bases between them. Germline V gene lookup returns CDR1 LNHNV and CDR2 YYDKDF (reference sequence). The CDR3 is CATSRDLRGHEQFF. In DNA, the CDR3 is TGTGCCACCAGCAGAGATCTGCGGGGACATGAGCAGTTCTTC.

V gene TRBV5-1 combines with J gene TRBJ2-5; D is unclear. Between the trimmed V and J ends, which lost 4 bases and 0 bases, there was a span of 13 bases. This CDR3 has 15 residues. Germline CDR1 and CDR2: SGHRS and YFSETQ. The CDR3 is CASSTPTSHQETQYF. CDR3 sequence (DNA): TGCGCCAGCAGCACGCCGACGTCGCACCAAGAGACCCAGTACTTC.

CDR3 loop: CAWSVGGGGTDTQYF. CDR3 coding DNA: TGTGCCTGGAGTGTCGGCGGGGGAGGGACAGATACGCAGTATTTT. The chain has TRBV30 and TRBJ2-3; 7 nucleotides agree with TRBD2. The CDR3 loop spans 15 amino acids. After removal of 0 bases from V and 3 bases from J, the junction contained 6 bases not matched to a gene. CDR1 is GTSNPN and CDR2 is SVGIG in the germline V gene (reference sequence).

This chain links TRBV2 with TRBJ1-2, with D tentatively TRBD1 (5 bases). Trimming took off 5 bases at V and 4 bases at J, with 11 bases between the two ends. Germline lookup yields CDR1 SNHLY and CDR2 FYNNEI. The CDR3 contains 13 residues. In nucleotides, the CDR3 is TGTGCCAGCAGTCGGACACAAACCTATGGCTACACCTTC. Residues: CASSRTQTYGYTF.

This clone was recorded once. The chain recombines TRBV9 with TRBJ2-7; D perhaps matches TRBD2 (5 bases). CDR3 size: 14 residues. Germline V gene sequence: CDR1 SGDLS, CDR2 YYNGEE. With 4 bases removed from V and 4 bases from J, the gap between germline ends came to 15 bases. The CDR3 region is CASSLAGIPYEQYF. The CDR3, as DNA: TGTGCCAGCAGCTTAGCCGGGATCCCGTACGAGCAGTACTTC. The full variable domain, completed using reference TRBV9 and TRBJ2-7, is DSGVTQTPKHLITATGQRVTLRCSPRSGDLSVYWYQQSLDQGLQFLIQYYNGEERAKGNILERFSAQQFPDLHSELNLSSLELGDSALYFCASSLAGIPYEQYFGPGTRLTVT.

The gene calls are TRBV7-3 and TRBJ2-5, with 8 bases lining up with TRBD1. The V segment lost 0 bases and the J segment 4 bases; nucleotides outside the gene matches: 4. Per germline, CDR1 SGHTA and CDR2 FQGTGA. This CDR3 has 15 residues. CDR3: CASSLTQGARETQYF. Written as DNA, the CDR3 is TGTGCCAGCAGCTTAACGCAGGGGGCGCGAGAGACCCAGTACTTC.

This CDR3 is CASSLSDRVRGGYTF. The DNA of the CDR3 is TGTGCCAGCAGTTTATCGGACAGGGTGCGCGGTGGCTACACCTTC. This sequence joins TRBV27 and TRBJ1-2; 8 nucleotides match TRBD1. V dropped 0 bases and J dropped 7; count of bases not matched to a gene: 7. Germline V gene data show CDR1 as MNHEY and CDR2 as SMNVEV (reference sequence). There are 15 residues in the CDR3.

The chain joins TRBV7-3 to TRBJ2-7, with TRBD2 matching over 10 bases. CDR1 is SGHTA and CDR2 is FQGTGA in the germline V gene. This CDR3 region has 18 residues. J gave up 0 bases and V 3 bases, and 11 bases lay outside the gene matches. This chain's CDR3 is CASSLGLAGEEVSYEQYF. DNA for the CDR3: TGTGCCAGCAGCTTGGGGCTAGCGGGGGAAGAGGTCTCCTACGAGCAGTACTTC.

The CDR3 DNA reads TGTGCCAGCAGTGCGGAAACTGAAGCTTTCTTT. As protein: CASSAETEAFF. This chain uses TRBV2 with TRBJ1-1; D not resolved. V lost 4 bases to trimming and J lost 5 bases, with 5 bases between them. The CDR3 loop spans 11 amino acids. The germline V gene encodes CDR1 SNHLY and CDR2 FYNNEI. The full variable domain, completed using reference TRBV2 and TRBJ1-1, is EPEVTQTPSHQVTQMGQEVILRCVPISNHLYFYWYRQILGQKVEFLVSFYNNEISEKSEIFDDQFSVERPDGSNFTLKIRSTKLEDSAMYFCASSAETEAFFGQGTRLTVV.

V is TRBV11-3 and J is TRBJ2-3, with D possibly being TRBD2 (6 bases). The germline gives CDR1 SGHNT, CDR2 YENEEA. The CDR3 runs to 15 residues. The germline V and J ends were trimmed by 1 base and 0 bases, with 8 bases remaining between them. CDR3 DNA: TGTGCCAGCAGCTTAGGGGGACTCAGCACAGATACGCAGTATTTT. Its protein product is CASSLGGLSTDTQYF.

The rearrangement links TRBV7-2 to TRBJ2-2, with D perhaps matching TRBD2 (6 bases). The germline V gene has CDR1 SGHTA and CDR2 FQGNSA. The CDR3 contains 16 residues. Trimming stripped 2 bases from V and 1 base from J, with 11 bases between. The CDR3 region is CASSLIGRGNTGELFF. The CDR3 DNA reads as TGTGCCAGCAGCTTAATCGGGAGAGGGAACACCGGGGAGCTGTTTTTT.

The J gene is TRBJ2-3, the V gene TRBV6-6; D uncertain. Per the germline V gene, CDR1 is MNHNY and CDR2 is SVGAGI (reference sequence). The CDR3 totals 14 residues. V dropped 0 bases and J dropped 5 bases, with 9 bases sitting between them. CDR3 amino acids: CASSYSIPGDTQYF. CDR3 sequence (DNA): TGTGCCAGCAGTTACTCGATTCCAGGAGATACGCAGTATTTT.

With regard to this clone: The final CDR3 position lacks the conserved phenylalanine or tryptophan, pointing to a likely read error. No DNA is shown, since the ends of the CDR3 on it are uncertain; the CDR3 is the one TCRdb lists. The V gene is TRBV10-3, the J gene TRBJ1-4. CDR1 and CDR2 (germline): ENHRY, SYGVKD. The CDR3 numbers 9 amino acids, ends counted. The CDR3 is CAIRGRTLG.

The table lists this clone with a count of one. The chain is built from TRBV6-2 or TRBV6-3 and TRBJ1-1; TRBD1 aligns across 8 bases. The germline V gene encodes CDR1 MNHEY and CDR2 SVGEGT. V trimming: 5 bases; J trimming: 2 bases; junction bases outside the gene matches: 10. The CDR3 consists of 16 residues. CDR3: CASSQDRVGVNTEAFF. CDR3 nucleotides: TGTGCCAGCAGTCAGGACAGGGTCGGGGTAAACACTGAAGCTTTCTTT.

The chain employs TRBV7-2 and TRBJ2-2; 7 bases align to TRBD1. In germline, CDR1 is SGHTA, CDR2 FQGNSA. The V and J ends lost 5 bases and 0 bases, in that order; junction bases with no gene match: 3. This CDR3 spans 15 amino acids. As DNA, the CDR3 is TGTGCCAGCAGCCCGGGACAGTCGAACACCGGGGAGCTGTTTTTT. Amino acids: CASSPGQSNTGELFF.

The chain has TRBV28 and TRBJ2-3; tentatively, D is TRBD1 or TRBD2 (5 bases each). The CDR3 loop spans 15 amino acids. The V end was cut by 3 bases, the J end by 5 bases, with 15 bases between. Looked up from germline, CDR1 is MDHEN and CDR2 is SYDVKM. The CDR3 sequence is CASSLRQGDIDTQYF. CDR3 DNA sequence: TGTGCCAGCAGTTTGCGGCAGGGAGATATAGATACGCAGTATTTT.

The J gene is TRBJ2-1, the V gene TRBV19; 7 nucleotides agree with TRBD1. In germline, CDR1 is LNHDA, CDR2 SQIVND (reference sequence). V lost 6 bases to trimming and J lost 8 bases; unmatched junction nucleotides: 10. The CDR3 covers 14 residues. In nucleotides, the CDR3 is TGTGCCAGTAGCCTACAGGGGATGGTCGATGAGCAGTTCTTC. It specifies CASSLQGMVDEQFF.

The DNA of the CDR3 is TGCAGCGTGGGGAAGGGATCCAATCAGCCCCAGCATTTT. It translates to CSVGKGSNQPQHF. The rearrangement links TRBV29-1 to TRBJ1-5; D not certain. In germline, CDR1 is SQVTM, CDR2 ANQGSEA. This CDR3 has 13 amino acids. V lost 6 bases and J 3 bases, leaving 12 bases between the germline ends. Using reference TRBV29-1 and TRBJ1-5 for the parts outside the CDR3, the full variable domain is SAVISQKPSRDICQRGTSLTIQCQVDSQVTMMFWYRQQPGQSLTLIATANQGSEATYESGFVIDKFPISRPNLTFSTLTVSNMSPEDSSIYLCSVGKGSNQPQHFGDGTRLSIL.

The V and J genes are TRBV28 and TRBJ1-2; maybe TRBD1 (6 bases). The germline CDR1 and CDR2 sequences are MDHEN and SYDVKM. Deletions cut 6 bases from V and 4 bases from J, with 12 bases between. The CDR3 runs 13 residues. The CDR3, as DNA: TGTGCCAGCAGAGTATCAGGGGCCTATGGCTACACCTTC. Translation gives CASRVSGAYGYTF.

This clone occurred once. V gene TRBV19 combines with J gene TRBJ1-5, with TRBD1 matching over 7 bases. The CDR3 loop spans 14 amino acids. V was clipped by 5 bases and J by 3 bases; unmatched bases: 4. Per germline, CDR1 LNHDA and CDR2 SQIVND (reference sequence). The CDR3 loop is CASSGRGPNQPQHF. CDR3 coding DNA: TGTGCCAGTAGTGGAAGGGGGCCCAATCAGCCCCAGCATTTT.

This chain joins TRBV19 and TRBJ2-7; tentative D call: TRBD2 (6 bases). The CDR3 covers 12 residues. The germline gives CDR1 LNHDA, CDR2 SQIVND (reference sequence). V was shortened by 3 bases and J by 6 bases, with 9 bases between the two germline ends. The CDR3: CASSIRGGEQYF. The CDR3 nucleotides are TGTGCCAGTAGTATCCGGGGAGGCGAGCAGTACTTC.

The chain employs TRBV27 and TRBJ1-4; D not certain. V was trimmed by 8 bases and J by 0 bases, leaving 7 bases between them. The CDR3 length is 13 residues. The germline V gene has CDR1 MNHEY and CDR2 SMNVEV (reference sequence). The CDR3: CASGIATNEKLFF. The CDR3 nucleotides read TGTGCCAGCGGGATTGCAACTAATGAAAAACTGTTTTTT.

This clone occurred once. This chain connects TRBV28 to TRBJ1-5; perhaps TRBD1 as D (5 bases). This CDR3 is built from 12 residues. V gave up 8 bases and J gave up 7 bases, with 12 bases separating them. Germline V gene sequence: CDR1 MDHEN, CDR2 SYDVKM. CDR3 residues: CASVQGRQPQHF. CDR3 coding DNA: TGTGCCAGCGTTCAGGGCAGGCAGCCCCAGCATTTT.

The gene calls are TRBV6-2 or TRBV6-3 and TRBJ2-3; 7 positions match TRBD2. Germline lookup yields CDR1 MNHEY and CDR2 SVGEGT. The CDR3 totals 16 residues. Trimming cost V 2 bases and J 5 bases; bases outside gene matches: 10. CDR3 sequence: CASSYGPAGRGDTQYF. CDR3 nucleotides: TGTGCCAGCAGTTACGGGCCAGCGGGGAGGGGAGATACGCAGTATTTT.

This sequence joins TRBV28 and TRBJ2-7; 7 bases match TRBD2. V lost 8 bases, J lost 7 bases, and 14 bases stayed unmatched. Looked up from germline, CDR1 is MDHEN and CDR2 is SYDVKM. The CDR3 length is 14 residues. As DNA, the CDR3 is TGTGCCAGCTTTGCTCTCCTAGCGGTAGGAGAGCAGTACTTC. It yields the protein CASFALLAVGEQYF. Drawing the rest from reference TRBV28 and TRBJ2-7, the complete variable domain is DVKVTQSSRYLVKRTGEKVFLECVQDMDHENMFWYRQDPGLGLRLIYFSYDVKMKEKGDIPEGYSVSREKKERFSLILESASTNQTSMYLCASFALLAVGEQYFGPGTRLTVT.